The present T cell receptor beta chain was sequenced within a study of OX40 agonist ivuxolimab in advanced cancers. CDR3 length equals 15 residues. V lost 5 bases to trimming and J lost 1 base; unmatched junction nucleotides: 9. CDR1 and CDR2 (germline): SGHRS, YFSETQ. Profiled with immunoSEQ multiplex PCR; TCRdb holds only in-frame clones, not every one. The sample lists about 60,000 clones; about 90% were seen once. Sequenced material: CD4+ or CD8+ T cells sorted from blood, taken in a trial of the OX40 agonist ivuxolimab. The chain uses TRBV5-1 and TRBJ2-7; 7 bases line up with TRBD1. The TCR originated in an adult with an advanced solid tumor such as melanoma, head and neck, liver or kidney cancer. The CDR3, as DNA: TGCGCCAGCAGTTCGGGACAGAACCCTTCCTACGAGCAGTACTTC. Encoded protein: CASSSGQNPSYEQYF.